Listed below are T cell receptor beta chains from one sample, sequenced in a study of blood T cell repertoires in COVID-19. Method: immunoSEQ multiplex PCR; TCRdb's copy keeps in-frame clones and lacks some. The sample shows some 180,000 clones, 65% to 80% of them seen only once. The specimen sequenced was PBMCs or T cells enriched from blood (not recorded which). These receptors came from an older woman in a cohort exposed to, infected with or recovered from COVID-19 (not recorded which). Both conserved end residues are part of each CDR3. The order of the fields is V gene, D gene, clone size, J gene, CDR3 DNA, CDR3 protein. D genes are given only for firm matches. Expanded clones get a size class; other rows say once, few or many, or leave the size out.

v_gene: TRBV9; d_gene: .; abundance: .; j_gene: TRBJ1-1; CDR3nt: TGTGCCAGCAGCGTAGGACACTCGAACACTGAAGCTTTCTTT; CDR3aa: CASSVGHSNTEAFF
v_gene: TRBV30; d_gene: .; abundance: .; j_gene: TRBJ1-5; CDR3nt: TGTGCCTGGAGGATAGGGGGAGGGGGTCAGCCCCAGCATTTT; CDR3aa: CAWRIGGGGQPQHF
v_gene: TRBV4-3; d_gene: .; abundance: .; j_gene: TRBJ1-2; CDR3nt: TGCGCCAGCAGCCAAGGAGGAGTGGAGGGCTACACCTTC; CDR3aa: CASSQGGVEGYTF
v_gene: TRBV7-3; d_gene: TRBD2; abundance: .; j_gene: TRBJ2-1; CDR3nt: TGTGCCAGCAGCTTAACGACGGCGGGAGCTGCTGAGCAGTTCTTC; CDR3aa: CASSLTTAGAAEQFF
v_gene: TRBV4-3; d_gene: TRBD1; abundance: few; j_gene: TRBJ2-2; CDR3nt: TGCGCCAGCAGCCAGGACAGGGCGAACACCGGGGAGCTGTTTTTT; CDR3aa: CASSQDRANTGELFF
v_gene: TRBV27; d_gene: .; abundance: .; j_gene: TRBJ1-6; CDR3nt: TGTGCCAGCAGTTTACAGGGGCCAAATAATTCACCCCTCCACTTT; CDR3aa: CASSLQGPNNSPLHF
v_gene: TRBV7-2; d_gene: .; abundance: .; j_gene: TRBJ2-2; CDR3nt: TGTGCCAGCAGCTTAGGACTACACAACACCGGGGAGCTGTTTTTT; CDR3aa: CASSLGLHNTGELFF
v_gene: TRBV10-3; d_gene: .; abundance: once; j_gene: TRBJ2-3; CDR3nt: TGTGCCATCAGACTAGATAGCACAGATACGCAGTATTTT; CDR3aa: CAIRLDSTDTQYF
v_gene: TRBV6-1; d_gene: TRBD1; abundance: once; j_gene: TRBJ1-3; CDR3nt: TGTGCCAGCAGTGAGAGGCAGGGGGCTTTTGGAAACACCATATATTTT; CDR3aa: CASSERQGAFGNTIYF
v_gene: TRBV28; d_gene: TRBD1; abundance: .; j_gene: TRBJ1-1; CDR3nt: TGTGCCAGCAGTACAGGGGCTTGGGCTTTCTTT; CDR3aa: CASSTGAWAFF
v_gene: TRBV3-1/TRBV3-2; d_gene: TRBD1; abundance: once; j_gene: TRBJ2-7; CDR3nt: TGTGCCAGCAGCGCGGGACAGGGGGCTCGGGAGCAGTACTTC; CDR3aa: CASSAGQGAREQYF
v_gene: TRBV6-1; d_gene: .; abundance: .; j_gene: TRBJ2-5; CDR3nt: TGTGCCAGCAGTGCCACCGCCGGGACTCCCCGAGAGACCCAGTACTTC; CDR3aa: CASSATAGTPRETQYF
v_gene: TRBV5-1; d_gene: .; abundance: .; j_gene: TRBJ2-1; CDR3nt: TGCGCCAGCAGCTCTATGATAACGGGGAATGAGCAGTTCTTC; CDR3aa: CASSSMITGNEQFF
v_gene: TRBV4-1; d_gene: .; abundance: .; j_gene: TRBJ1-1; CDR3nt: TGCGCCAGCAGCCAATCGCGGAACACTGAAGCTTTCTTT; CDR3aa: CASSQSRNTEAFF
v_gene: TRBV6-6; d_gene: TRBD1; abundance: few; j_gene: TRBJ2-2; CDR3nt: TGTGCCAGCTTGCAATGGGACAGGGAGGACACCGGGGAGCTGTTTTTT; CDR3aa: CASLQWDREDTGELFF
v_gene: TRBV7-8; d_gene: .; abundance: .; j_gene: TRBJ1-1; CDR3nt: TGTGCCAGCAGTTACCAGGGGCGAGTCACTGAAGCTTTCTTT; CDR3aa: CASSYQGRVTEAFF